This entry is about one T cell receptor (beta chain). Sequencing ends 3 residues short of the CDR3 end; the germline J gene provides the rest. This sample was taken from a study of T cells in women clearing cervical HPV infection. Produced via immunoSEQ multiplex PCR; TCRdb's table is partial and in-frame only. Its listing shows about 32,000 clones. Germline loops: CDR1 GTSNPN, CDR2 SVGIG (reference sequence). The CDR3 is 13 amino acids. Source material: blood buffy coat. The receptor was derived from a woman aged 18 to 75 with a cervical HPV16 infection that either progressed to CIN3+ or cleared (not recorded which). The chain links TRBV30 to TRBJ2-3; D is possibly TRBD1 (5 bases). CDR3: CAWSLQDQETQYF. Incomplete CDR3 DNA: TGTGCCTGGAGCTTACAGGACCAAGAGACG. The variable domain in full, with the rest retrieved from reference TRBV30 and TRBJ2-3, is SQTIHQWPATLVQPVGSPLSLECTVEGTSNPNLYWYRQAAGRGLQLLFYSVGIGQISSEVPQNLSASRPQDRQFILSSKKLLLSDSGFYLCAWSLQDQETQYFGPGTRLTVL.